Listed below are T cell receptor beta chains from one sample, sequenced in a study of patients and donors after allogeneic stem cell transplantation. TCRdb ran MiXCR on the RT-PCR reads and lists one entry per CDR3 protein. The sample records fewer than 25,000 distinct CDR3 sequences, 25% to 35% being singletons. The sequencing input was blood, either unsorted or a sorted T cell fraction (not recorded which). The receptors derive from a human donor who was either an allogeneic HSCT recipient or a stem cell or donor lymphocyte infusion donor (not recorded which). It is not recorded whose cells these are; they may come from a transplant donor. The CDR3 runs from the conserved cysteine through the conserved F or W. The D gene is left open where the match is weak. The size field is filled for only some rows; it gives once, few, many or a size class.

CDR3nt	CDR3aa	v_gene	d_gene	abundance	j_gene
TGTGCCACCAGTGAGAGCTCCTATAATTCACCCCTCCACTTT	CATSESSYNSPLHF	TRBV24-1	-	many	TRBJ1-6
TGTGCCAGCAGCGTAGTAGGGCCTTCTGGGGCCAACGTCCTGACTTTC	CASSVVGPSGANVLTF	TRBV9	-	few	TRBJ2-6
TGTGCCAGCAGTGAGCAGGGGCTAAGCAATCAGCCCCAGCATTTT	CASSEQGLSNQPQHF	TRBV2	-	many	TRBJ1-5
TGTGCCAGCAGCCGGACTGGTGTGGATTCACCCCTCCACTTT	CASSRTGVDSPLHF	TRBV5-6	-	few	TRBJ1-6
TGTGCCAGCAGCTTGGGGGCCCCTTGGAACACTGAAGCTTTCTTT	CASSLGAPWNTEAFF	TRBV7-3	-	-	TRBJ1-1
TGTGCCACCAGTGTGGACTCGTCGGCGCAGCCCCAGCATTTT	CATSVDSSAQPQHF	TRBV24-1	-	-	TRBJ1-5
TGCAGCGTTGAAGAGCCTACAGGGGGCTCAGCCAAAAACATTCAGTACTTC	CSVEEPTGGSAKNIQYF	TRBV29-1	TRBD1	-	TRBJ2-4
TGTGCCAGCTCACCAAAGGACACCCTTCTCGAGACCCAGTACTTC	CASSPKDTLLETQYF	TRBV18	-	-	TRBJ2-5
TGTGCCAGCAGTTTGGGTGAGCAGTTCTTC	CASSLGEQFF	TRBV12-3/TRBV12-4	-	-	TRBJ2-1
TGTGCCAGCAGCCCCCGGGCCAATGAGCAGTTCTTC	CASSPRANEQFF	TRBV7-9	-	few	TRBJ2-1
TGTGCCAGCAGCAGTAGACGGGGAGAAGGCAATCAGCCCCAGCATTTT	CASSSRRGEGNQPQHF	TRBV5-5	-	few	TRBJ1-5
TGTGCCAGCAGCCCTCCGGGGGCGGGTCAGCCCCAGCATTTT	CASSPPGAGQPQHF	TRBV7-2	-	-	TRBJ1-5
TGTGCCAGCTCACCGACGCGGACGATCGGGGGAGCTTTCTTT	CASSPTRTIGGAFF	TRBV18	-	-	TRBJ1-1
TGCGCCAGCAGCTCCGACACCTCGAACACCGGGGAGCTGTTTTTT	CASSSDTSNTGELFF	TRBV5-1	-	-	TRBJ2-2
TGCGCCAGCAGCCTGGAGGAAACTAATGAAAAACTGTTTTTT	CASSLEETNEKLFF	TRBV4-3	-	-	TRBJ1-4
TGTGCCAGCAGTTTCTCTCCGGGACATTATGGCTACACCTTC	CASSFSPGHYGYTF	TRBV27	-	-	TRBJ1-2
TGTGCCAGCAGCTCAAGAAAGGGACAGGGAGAAAAACTGTTTTTT	CASSSRKGQGEKLFF	TRBV7-9	TRBD1	few	TRBJ1-4
TGTGCCAGCAGAAGAGGGCCCGGGGAGCTGTTTTTT	CASRRGPGELFF	TRBV6-5	-	-	TRBJ2-2
TGCAGTGCTAGACCTGAAAGGGGCAATCAGCCCCAGCATTTT	CSARPERGNQPQHF	TRBV20-1	-	few	TRBJ1-5
TGTGCCAGCAGTTACCAGGACCGGGGGCCCCAGCATTTT	CASSYQDRGPQHF	TRBV6-5	-	-	TRBJ1-5
TGTGCCAGCAGCTCCGGGACAGGGGGTGGCGGGGCCAACGTCCTGACTTTC	CASSSGTGGGGANVLTF	TRBV7-3	TRBD1	-	TRBJ2-6
TGTGCCAGCAGCCTGCCGGAAGGGGCAGGGAAACGGTTGGATGAAAAACTGTTTTTT	CASSLPEGAGKRLDEKLFF	TRBV12-3/TRBV12-4	-	-	TRBJ1-4
TGTGCCAGCAGCCCTTCGACAGGTAATTCACCCCTCCACTTT	CASSPSTGNSPLHF	TRBV9	-	-	TRBJ1-6
TGTGCCAGCAGCTGGCAGGGGGCGGAGGCGGGAAACACCATATATTTT	CASSWQGAEAGNTIYF	TRBV7-9	TRBD1	-	TRBJ1-3
TGCGCCAGCAGTCAAGGGGGGACAGTGAACAATGAGCAGTTCTTC	CASSQGGTVNNEQFF	TRBV4-3	-	-	TRBJ2-1
TGTGCCAGCAGTTACTCCGGCACCTTCACAGAGGAGACCCAGTACTTC	CASSYSGTFTEETQYF	TRBV6-5	-	many	TRBJ2-5
TGCAGTGCTAGACCCTGGGTGCGTGACACCGGGGAGCTGTTTTTT	CSARPWVRDTGELFF	TRBV20-1	-	-	TRBJ2-2
TGCAGCGTTGAACGGGGCCCCTACGAGCAGTACTTC	CSVERGPYEQYF	TRBV29-1	-	-	TRBJ2-7
TGTGCCAGCAGCTTGGAAACAGGAACTAACTATGGCTACACCTTC	CASSLETGTNYGYTF	TRBV5-4	-	-	TRBJ1-2
TGTGCCACCAGTGATCCACGTGGTGCCGACAGCTACAATGAGCAGTTCTTC	CATSDPRGADSYNEQFF	TRBV24-1	-	-	TRBJ2-1
TGCAGCGTTAAGGGACAGGATAATGAAAAACTGTTTTTT	CSVKGQDNEKLFF	TRBV29-1	TRBD1	-	TRBJ1-4
TGCGCCAGCAGCGAACAGGGTCCAGATACGCAGTATTTT	CASSEQGPDTQYF	TRBV5-1	-	-	TRBJ2-3
TGTGCCAGCAGCGTTGGACAGGGGGCCATAGATACGCAGTATTTT	CASSVGQGAIDTQYF	TRBV9	TRBD1	-	TRBJ2-3
TGTGCCAGCAGTTTAAACGGTGGGGTTGGCAATCAGCCCCAGCATTTT	CASSLNGGVGNQPQHF	TRBV27	-	many	TRBJ1-5
TGTGCCAGCAGTCCGGGACAGACCTTTTTAAACACCATATATTTT	CASSPGQTFLNTIYF	TRBV6-5	TRBD1	-	TRBJ1-3
-	CASRETGGHREKNCFF	TRBV7-9	-	few	TRBJ1-4
TGCGCCAGCAGCTTCGGGAGGTGGGGGACGGACACTGAAGCTTTCTTT	CASSFGRWGTDTEAFF	TRBV5-1	-	-	TRBJ1-1
TGCAGCGTTGTGGGGGGGCGGGAGGAAAAACTGTTTTTT	CSVVGGREEKLFF	TRBV29-1	-	few	TRBJ1-4
TGTGCCAGCAGGGGGACAGGCTATGGCTACACCTTC	CASRGTGYGYTF	TRBV6-5	TRBD1	-	TRBJ1-2
TGTGCCAGCAGTTTAGCCCAGGGAGGGTCGGGAGAGACCCAGTACTTC	CASSLAQGGSGETQYF	TRBV12-3/TRBV12-4	TRBD2	-	TRBJ2-5
TGCGCCAGCAGCAAGGACAGGACGGCTAACTATGGCTACACCTTC	CASSKDRTANYGYTF	TRBV5-1	TRBD1	-	TRBJ1-2
TGTGCCATCAGCGTGACAGGGAACACTGAAGCTTTCTTT	CAISVTGNTEAFF	TRBV10-3	-	few	TRBJ1-1
TGCAGTGCTCGGACAGGGTTTTCCAGTCAGCCCCAGCATTTT	CSARTGFSSQPQHF	TRBV20-1	TRBD1	medium-sized	TRBJ1-5